One and the same sample provided the 11 T cell receptor beta chains below, sequenced in a study of human T cells and chemical hapten exposure. Time point indicated: patch test 2, 6 weeks after DPC sensitization. Sample treatment: therapeutic diphenylcyclopropenone sensitization with weekly scalp DPC. TCRdb re-called the RACE reads through MiXCR, storing one row per CDR3 protein. The sample carries fewer than 95,000 distinct CDR3 sequences, 8% to 13% recorded once. The sample consisted of whole blood, taken in connection with sensitization to the hapten diphenylcyclopropenone (DPC). These receptors all stem from a man aged 40-49 years with alopecia areata. Some clones in this sample may be carry-over from other donors' samples.

In this sample, this clonotype turned up a few times. J is TRBJ2-3 and V is TRBV7-3; D remains ambiguous. The CDR3 runs 15 residues. Deletions cut 3 bases from V and 0 bases from J, with 10 bases between. The germline V gene encodes CDR1 SGHTA and CDR2 FQGTGA. The CDR3, as DNA: TGTGCCAGCAGCTTCCACAGCTCTAGCACAGATACGCAGTATTTT. Protein: CASSFHSSSTDTQYF.

This clonotype has ten or more counts. The chain employs TRBV7-2 and TRBJ1-6; weak D call: TRBD1 (6 bases). Trimming left V 1 base short and J 9 bases short, with 13 bases between. Germline V CDR1 and CDR2: SGHTA, FQGNSA. The CDR3 consists of 15 residues. CDR3 in DNA: TGTGCCAGCAGCTTAGTGGGGGGGCGCGGTTCACCCCTCCACTTT. Translation: CASSLVGGRGSPLHF.

The genes are TRBV3-1 and TRBJ2-3, with 12 positions matching TRBD2. The CDR3 is made up of 16 amino acids. Trimming removed 4 bases from V and 2 bases from J; junction bases left unmatched: 4. CDR1 and CDR2 (germline): LGHDT, YNNKEL (reference sequence). The CDR3 nucleotides are TGTGCCAGCAGCCCGACTAGCGGGAGATACACAGATACGCAGTATTTT. As protein: CASSPTSGRYTDTQYF.

This clonotype has at least ten counts. The chain combines TRBV5-4 with TRBJ2-3; 8 nucleotides match TRBD2. CDR3 size: 19 residues. The junction had 22 bases not matched to a gene; V was cut back by 4 bases and J by 6 bases. From germline, CDR1 is SGHNT and CDR2 YYREEE (reference sequence). For the CDR3, the DNA is TGTGCCAGCAGCGAGGCCTCGTTGAGCGGGAGTCAGAGGCGCGATACGCAGTATTTT. It encodes CASSEASLSGSQRRDTQYF.

This clonotype was found a few times. The chain recombines TRBV6-5 with TRBJ1-2, with no clear D. There are 16 residues in the CDR3. Trimming shortened V by 0 bases and J by 0 bases, and 11 bases separated the two germline ends. From germline, CDR1 is MNHEY and CDR2 SVGAGI. CDR3 DNA sequence: TGTGCCAGCAGTTACTCGCCCGGCGTTACTAACTATGGCTACACCTTC. It encodes CASSYSPGVTNYGYTF.

V usage is TRBV29-1 and J usage is TRBJ2-5; D uncertain. Per germline, CDR1 SQVTM and CDR2 ANQGSEA. The CDR3 has 12 residues. Trimming shortened V by 2 bases and J by 1 base, and 5 bases separated the two germline ends. The CDR3 DNA reads as TGCAGCGTTGAACACAGCCAAGAGACCCAGTACTTC. It specifies CSVEHSQETQYF.

There are a few counts of this clonotype. V and J are TRBV29-1 and TRBJ2-3; D gene unclear. The V gene's germline CDR1 is SQVTM and CDR2 ANQGSEA. Trimming pared 2 bases from V and 6 bases from J, leaving 12 bases between. CDR3 length equals 13 residues. The CDR3 DNA sequence: TGCAGCGTTGAAAGGTCCGGTTCTGATACGCAGTATTTT. The encoded protein is CSVERSGSDTQYF.

This chain links TRBV28 with TRBJ1-6; TRBD1 matches at 7 bases. The CDR3 runs to 14 residues. Germline values: CDR1 MDHEN, CDR2 SYDVKM. Unmatched junction bases numbered 7, after V lost 5 bases and J lost 9 bases. DNA for the CDR3: TGTGCCAGCAGTCGACGGACAGGCGCTTCACCCCTCCACTTT. Protein: CASSRRTGASPLHF. Complete variable domain (other parts from reference TRBV28 and TRBJ1-6): DVKVTQSSRYLVKRTGEKVFLECVQDMDHENMFWYRQDPGLGLRLIYFSYDVKMKEKGDIPEGYSVSREKKERFSLILESASTNQTSMYLCASSRRTGASPLHFGNGTRLTVT.

This clonotype was picked up many times. The V and J genes are TRBV7-9 and TRBJ2-4, with D tentatively TRBD1 or TRBD2 (5 bases each). Trimming removed 5 bases at V and 0 bases at J, with 20 bases between. The CDR3 extends over 18 amino acids. Germline values: CDR1 SEHNR, CDR2 FQNEAQ (reference sequence). CDR3 loop: CASSLWDRKNLAKNIQYF. CDR3 DNA: TGTGCCAGCAGCCTATGGGACCGTAAGAACCTAGCCAAAAACATTCAGTACTTC.

With respect to this clonotype: A much larger clone lies one base from this, so it may be a read error. The chain uses TRBV13 and TRBJ2-4, with 9 bases that match TRBD1. This CDR3 contains 19 residues. Looked up from germline, CDR1 is PRHDT and CDR2 is FYEKMQ (reference sequence). Trimming at V came to 7 bases and at J to 2 bases, leaving 18 bases not matched to a gene. CDR3 in amino acids: CASNQNYRGPTESKNIQYF. The CDR3 nucleotides read TGTGCCAGCAACCAAAATTACAGGGGGCCCACCGAATCCAAAAACATTCAGTACTTC.

This clonotype has a handful of counts. The chain couples TRBV19 to TRBJ2-3; D might be TRBD2 (5 bases). CDR3 size: 14 residues. V was trimmed by 3 bases and J by 0 bases, leaving 7 bases between them. Looked up from germline, CDR1 is LNHDA and CDR2 is SQIVND (reference sequence). For the CDR3, the DNA is TGTGCCAGTAGTATCCGGACTAGCACAGATACGCAGTATTTT. Translated: CASSIRTSTDTQYF.